Each of the 2 T cell receptor beta chains below was sequenced from the same sample in a study of cytomegalovirus exposure and HLA in healthy donors. Vbeta (60) and Jbeta (13) primers were used in the PCR. The assay was immunoSEQ multiplex PCR, and TCRdb's table has in-frame clones only and misses some. The sample shows 140,000 to 150,000 clones, roughly 72% of them seen only once. Sequencing was carried out using PBMCs. These receptors came from a man in his forties or fifties in good health and CMV-seronegative.

The table lists this clone with a count of one. The chain uses TRBV6-5 and TRBJ2-1; no firm D call. CDR1 MNHEY and CDR2 SVGAGI come from the germline V gene. This CDR3 has 13 amino acids. V dropped 5 bases and J dropped 7 bases, with 12 bases sitting between them. CDR3 loop: CASSTPRKNEQFF. The DNA for the CDR3 is TGTGCCAGCAGTACCCCGCGGAAAAATGAGCAGTTCTTC.

V gene TRBV28 combines with J gene TRBJ2-1, with TRBD2 as a possible D gene (5 bases). This CDR3 contains 14 residues. Germline CDR1 is MDHEN and CDR2 is SYDVKM. V lost 4 bases and J 4 bases, leaving 11 bases between the germline ends. CDR3 coding DNA: TGTGCCAGCAGTTCTCGAGAGGGTTACAATGAGCAGTTCTTC. Its translation is CASSSREGYNEQFF.